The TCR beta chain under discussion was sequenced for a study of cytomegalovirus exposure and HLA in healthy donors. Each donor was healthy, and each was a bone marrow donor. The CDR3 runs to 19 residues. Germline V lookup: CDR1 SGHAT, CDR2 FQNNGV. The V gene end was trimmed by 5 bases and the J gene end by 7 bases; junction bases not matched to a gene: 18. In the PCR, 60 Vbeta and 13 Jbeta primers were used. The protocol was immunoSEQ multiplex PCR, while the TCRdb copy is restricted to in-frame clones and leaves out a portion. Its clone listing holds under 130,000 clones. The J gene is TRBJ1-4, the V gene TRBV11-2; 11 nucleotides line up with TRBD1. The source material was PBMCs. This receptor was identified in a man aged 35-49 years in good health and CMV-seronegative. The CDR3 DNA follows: TGTGCCAGCAGCCTCGGGACAGGGGGAAGTTTTACGGGGGTTGAAAAACTGTTTTTT. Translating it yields CASSLGTGGSFTGVEKLFF.